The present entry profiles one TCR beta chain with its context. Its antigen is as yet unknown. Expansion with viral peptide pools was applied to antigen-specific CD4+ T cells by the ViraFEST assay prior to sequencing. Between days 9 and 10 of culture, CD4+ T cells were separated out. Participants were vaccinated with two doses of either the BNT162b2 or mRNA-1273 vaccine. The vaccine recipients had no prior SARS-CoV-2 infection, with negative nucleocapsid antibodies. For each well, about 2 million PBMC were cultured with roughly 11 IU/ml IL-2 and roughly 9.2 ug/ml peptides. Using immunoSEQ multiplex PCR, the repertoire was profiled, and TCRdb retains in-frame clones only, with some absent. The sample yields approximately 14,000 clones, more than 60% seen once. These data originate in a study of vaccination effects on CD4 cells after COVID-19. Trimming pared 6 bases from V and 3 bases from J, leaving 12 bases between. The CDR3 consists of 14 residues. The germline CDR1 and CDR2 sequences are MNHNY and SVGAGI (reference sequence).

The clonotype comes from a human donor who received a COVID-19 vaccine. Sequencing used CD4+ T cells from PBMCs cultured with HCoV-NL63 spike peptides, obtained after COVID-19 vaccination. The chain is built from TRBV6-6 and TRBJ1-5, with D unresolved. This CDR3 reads CASSLTGINQPQHF. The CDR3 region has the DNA TGTGCCAGCAGCCTTACTGGGATCAATCAGCCCCAGCATTTT.